The 20 T cell receptor beta chains in this list originate from one sample, sequenced in a study of shared clonotypes between healthy human individuals. Produced via immunoSEQ multiplex PCR; TCRdb's table is partial and in-frame only. The sample records roughly 1.4 million clones, 98% being singletons. The material sequenced was naive CD4+ T cells sorted from blood. The subset was: CD45RA+ positively selected. The receptor source for this set is a young man in good health.

The chain recombines TRBV7-2 with TRBJ1-5; D not certain. Trimming removed 3 bases at V and 5 bases at J, with 8 bases between. The CDR3 covers 13 residues. Per germline, CDR1 SGHTA and CDR2 FQGNSA. This chain's CDR3 is CASSFRPDQPQHF. The CDR3 DNA is TGTGCCAGCAGCTTCAGACCTGATCAGCCCCAGCATTTT.

The chain recombines TRBV6-5 with TRBJ2-3; D perhaps matches TRBD2 (6 bases). The CDR3 contains 15 residues. The germline CDR1 and CDR2 sequences are MNHEY and SVGAGI. V lost 2 bases to trimming and J lost 2 bases, with 11 bases between them. CDR3 in DNA: TGTGCCAGCAGTTACGCAGCACTAGCCACAGATACGCAGTATTTT. Its translation: CASSYAALATDTQYF.

This chain connects TRBV11-2 to TRBJ2-1, with 8 bases lining up with TRBD2. CDR1 and CDR2 from the germline V gene are SGHAT and FQNNGV. J lost 8 bases, V lost 1 base, and 10 bases had no gene match. CDR3 size: 16 residues. The CDR3 protein is CASSLGIVGRADEQFF. CDR3 nucleotide sequence: TGTGCCAGCAGCTTAGGTATTGTCGGGAGGGCCGATGAGCAGTTCTTC. Filled out from reference TRBV11-2 and TRBJ2-1, the complete variable domain reads EAGVAQSPRYKIIEKRQSVAFWCNPISGHATLYWYQQILGQGPKLLIQFQNNGVVDDSQLPKDRFSAERLKGVDSTLKIQPAKLEDSAVYLCASSLGIVGRADEQFFGPGTRLTVL.

V is TRBV5-6 and J is TRBJ2-7; D is possibly TRBD1 (6 bases). V was cut by 3 bases and J by 0 bases, with 13 bases left in between. Germline CDR1 and CDR2: SGHDT and YYEEEE. This CDR3 region has 15 residues. The CDR3 here is CASSWTVRLSYEQYF. The CDR3 nucleotides are TGTGCCAGCAGCTGGACAGTTCGACTCTCCTACGAGCAGTACTTC.

The rearrangement uses TRBV5-1 and TRBJ1-1; D call uncertain. CDR3 length: 14 amino acids. Germline CDR1 SGHRS, CDR2 YFSETQ. Trimming removed 2 bases at V and 4 bases at J, with 12 bases between. The CDR3 loop reads CASSFDPGATEAFF. CDR3 coding DNA: TGCGCCAGCAGCTTCGACCCCGGAGCCACTGAAGCTTTCTTT.

The chain recombines TRBV7-2 with TRBJ1-2, with 7 positions matching TRBD1. The CDR3 spans 14 residues. With 5 bases clipped from V and 8 bases from J, the junction kept 11 bases outside the gene matches. Germline lookup yields CDR1 SGHTA and CDR2 FQGNSA. CDR3 coding DNA: TGTGCCAGCAGCCCCCCAAGACAGGGCCACGGCTACACCTTC. This codes for CASSPPRQGHGYTF.

J is TRBJ2-3 and V is TRBV7-7, with D perhaps matching TRBD2 (5 bases). The CDR3 spans 15 residues. Trimming removed 1 base from V and 6 bases from J, with 14 bases in between. Germline CDR1 is SSHAT and CDR2 is FNYEAQ (reference sequence). The CDR3 DNA follows: TGTGCCAGCAGCTTAGGTGGGAGAAGCGCCGATACGCAGTATTTT. This translates into CASSLGGRSADTQYF.

The chain recombines TRBV28 with TRBJ1-4, with 8 bases aligning to TRBD1. The CDR3 loop spans 17 amino acids. The junction had 12 bases not matched to a gene; V was cut back by 1 base and J by 8 bases. The germline V gene has CDR1 MDHEN and CDR2 SYDVKM. The DNA of the CDR3 is TGTGCCAGCAGTTTATTGCCAAGACAGGGGAAGGGGGAAAAACTGTTTTTT. Translation: CASSLLPRQGKGEKLFF.

This chain connects TRBV11-2 to TRBJ2-1; 7 bases map to TRBD1. The CDR3 is made up of 12 amino acids. The J segment lost 10 bases and the V segment lost 1 base, leaving 1 base of the junction unmatched. Germline V gives CDR1 SGHAT, CDR2 FQNNGV. This CDR3 reads CASSLVDREQFF. CDR3 DNA: TGTGCCAGCAGCTTAGTGGACAGGGAGCAGTTCTTC.

The V call is TRBV4-1, the J call TRBJ2-6; TRBD2 matches at 13 bases. From germline, CDR1 is MGHRA and CDR2 YSYEKL. The CDR3 length is 20 residues. V lost 1 base and J lost 0; bases outside the gene matches: 6. In nucleotides, the CDR3 is TGCGCCAGCAGCCAAGCAACTAGCGGGAGGGGGTCCTCTGGGGCCAACGTCCTGACTTTC. Encoded protein: CASSQATSGRGSSGANVLTF.

CDR3 bases: TGCAGCGTTGCCGGGACAGGGATTGGGGAGCAGTACTTC. Protein: CSVAGTGIGEQYF. The gene calls are TRBV29-1 and TRBJ2-7, with 9 bases identical to TRBD1. After removal of 4 bases from V and 7 bases from J, the junction contained 8 bases not matched to a gene. The CDR3 is 13 residues long. Germline V gives CDR1 SQVTM, CDR2 ANQGSEA.

This CDR3 is CASSLAIGTDTQYF. CDR3 nucleotide sequence: TGTGCCAGCAGCTTAGCGATAGGTACAGATACGCAGTATTTT. This rearrangement joins TRBV7-2 to TRBJ2-3; D is ambiguous. The CDR3 runs to 14 residues. Per germline, CDR1 SGHTA and CDR2 FQGNSA. Trimming pared 0 bases from V and 3 bases from J, leaving 7 bases between.

Regarding this clone: This CDR3 is missing its conserved last phenylalanine or tryptophan, likely due to a read error. The DNA is omitted, as the CDR3 cannot be located on it reliably, and the CDR3 follows TCRdb's listing. This chain connects TRBV30 to TRBJ2-7; no DNA check was done on the table's D call, TRBD2. Ends included, the CDR3 has 10 residues. Germline-derived CDR1 and CDR2 are GTSNPN and SVGIG (reference sequence). The CDR3 protein is CAWIPTSDAI.

Here the CDR3 reads CAINSDKLYGYGYTF. Written as DNA, the CDR3 is TGTGCCATCAACTCCGACAAATTGTACGGCTATGGCTACACCTTC. The V and J genes are TRBV10-3 and TRBJ1-2; the D is unclear. V lost 7 bases, J lost 4 bases, and 19 bases lay in between. Germline CDR1 reads ENHRY; CDR2 reads SYGVKD. The length of the CDR3 is 15 residues.

The chain employs TRBV27 and TRBJ2-1; D unresolved. Germline CDR1 and CDR2: MNHEY and SMNVEV (reference sequence). V was pared by 8 bases and J by 3 bases, with 23 bases between. This CDR3 is 17 amino acids long. The CDR3 is CASLGQLGRGHYNEQFF. Here the CDR3 DNA reads TGTGCCAGCCTTGGGCAGTTAGGTCGTGGGCACTACAATGAGCAGTTCTTC.

For this clone: Other DNA sequences from this sample encode an identical CDR3 as well. V gene TRBV18 combines with J gene TRBJ1-1, with D maybe TRBD1 (6 bases). Trimming took 5 bases from V and 1 from J, leaving 8 bases between them. Germline V lookup: CDR1 KGHSH, CDR2 LQKENI. The CDR3 extends over 13 amino acids. This chain's CDR3 is CASSEGGNTEAFF. The CDR3 DNA is TGTGCCAGCTCAGAAGGGGGGAACACTGAAGCTTTCTTT.

The chain employs TRBV5-1 and TRBJ1-5; 9 nucleotides agree with TRBD1. V shed 3 bases, J shed 3 bases, and the junction held 4 bases outside the gene matches. The CDR3 is made up of 15 amino acids. Germline V gene lookup returns CDR1 SGHRS and CDR2 YFSETQ. The CDR3 spells CASSSGTGPNQPQHF. In nucleotides, the CDR3 is TGCGCCAGCAGCTCAGGGACAGGGCCCAATCAGCCCCAGCATTTT.

This clone has a single count. This rearrangement joins TRBV19 to TRBJ2-1; no definite D call. V gave up 10 bases and J gave up 3 bases, with 19 bases separating them. In germline, CDR1 is LNHDA, CDR2 SQIVND (reference sequence). CDR3 size: 15 residues. CDR3 in amino acids: CAIRWGGSSYNEQFF. The CDR3 region has the DNA TGTGCCATTAGATGGGGTGGCAGTAGCTACAATGAGCAGTTCTTC.

This chain uses TRBV18 with TRBJ2-7, with D perhaps TRBD2 (6 bases). Trimming removed 5 bases from V and 2 bases from J, with 16 bases in between. Per the germline V gene, CDR1 is KGHSH and CDR2 is LQKENI. The CDR3 spans 15 residues. CDR3 coding DNA: TGTGCCAGCTCAAATGCCGGGACGGGAGCCTACGAGCAGTACTTC. Residues: CASSNAGTGAYEQYF.

The J gene is TRBJ2-7, the V gene TRBV19, with D maybe TRBD1 (6 bases). This CDR3 contains 15 residues. The V end was cut by 3 bases, the J end by 0 bases, with 12 bases between. Looked up from germline, CDR1 is LNHDA and CDR2 is SQIVND (reference sequence). CDR3 protein: CASSIGGQYSYEQYF. CDR3 DNA: TGTGCCAGTAGTATTGGGGGCCAGTACTCCTACGAGCAGTACTTC. The whole variable domain, remainder taken from reference TRBV19 and TRBJ2-7, is DGGITQSPKYLFRKEGQNVTLSCEQNLNHDAMYWYRQDPGQGLRLIYYSQIVNDFQKGDIAEGYSVSREKKESFPLTVTSAQKNPTAFYLCASSIGGQYSYEQYFGPGTRLTVT.